The 2 T cell receptor beta chains below all came from one sample that was sequenced in a study of T cells in Graves' hyperthyroidism and ophthalmopathy. Template material for amplifying TCR beta CDR3 regions consisted of RNA transcripts. During a first-round RT-PCR of the TCR CDR3, the HTBI primer set was used. MiXCR, applied by TCRdb to the multiplex PCR reads, yields one record per CDR3 protein. The table has approximately 510,000 distinct CDR3 sequences, about 20% seen once. Sequencing input: blood. These receptors were taken from a man aged 18-30 years with Graves' hyperthyroidism.

This rearrangement joins TRBV10-3 to TRBJ1-1; 9 bases are a match to TRBD1. The CDR3 covers 16 residues. Germline CDR1 is ENHRY and CDR2 is SYGVKD. After removal of 5 bases from V and 4 bases from J, the junction contained 11 bases not matched to a gene. CDR3 protein: CAISKWRDREVTEAFF. Written as DNA, the CDR3 is TGTGCCATCAGTAAGTGGAGGGACAGGGAGGTCACTGAAGCTTTCTTT.

In this sample, this clonotype turned up a few times. V usage is TRBV6-2 or TRBV6-3 and J usage is TRBJ1-1; 7 bases agree with TRBD1. CDR3 length equals 22 residues. Germline CDR1 and CDR2: MNHEY and SVGEGT. The ends lost 0 bases at V and 0 bases at J; junction bases unmatched: 22. Here the CDR3 DNA reads TGTGCCAGCAGTTACTCGCGGGGTGCCGGGACAGCCACGGACTACATGAACACTGAAGCTTTCTTT. It codes for CASSYSRGAGTATDYMNTEAFF.